These 14 T cell receptor beta chains share one sample of origin, sequenced in a study of regulatory T cells in long-lasting Graves disease. Time point here: newly diagnosed GD, antithyroid drugs for less than 3 months. RNA from PBMCs was the source of the TCR library. TCR beta libraries were built with iRepertoire HTBI primers and Arm-PCR of CDR3 regions. One entry per CDR3 protein, called by TCRdb with MiXCR from the multiplex PCR reads. The table records about 520,000 distinct CDR3 sequences, more than 10% of them present only once. Another study also made use of these data, one on T cells in Graves' hyperthyroidism and ophthalmopathy.

Sequencing was performed on peripheral blood mononuclear cells (PBMCs), taken at new diagnosis, from a patient treated with antithyroid drugs. These receptors all stem from a woman in her thirties with Graves disease.

This chain joins TRBV20-1 and TRBJ2-3, with TRBD2 as a possible D gene (6 bases). Deletions cut 1 base from V and 3 bases from J, with 14 bases between. CDR1 is DFQATT, CDR2 SNEGSKA, per germline (reference sequence). The CDR3 consists of 15 residues. CDR3 nucleotides: TGCAGTGCTAGAGTGGCGGGAATAGGTACAGATACGCAGTATTTT. Protein sequence: CSARVAGIGTDTQYF.

J is TRBJ2-5 and V is TRBV5-1; tentatively, D is TRBD1 or TRBD2 (5 bases each). Germline V gives CDR1 SGHRS, CDR2 YFSETQ. This CDR3 region has 15 residues. Trimming left V 0 bases short and J 5 bases short, with 14 bases between. CDR3 coding DNA: TGCGCCAGCAGCTTGGATGGTTCACGGGACGAGACCCAGTACTTC. Protein product: CASSLDGSRDETQYF.

This clonotype was detected once. The chain uses TRBV7-2 and TRBJ1-4; TRBD1 might be the D (6 bases). Trimming removed 1 base at V and 5 bases at J, with 11 bases between. This CDR3 contains 15 residues. Per germline, CDR1 SGHTA and CDR2 FQGNSA. The CDR3, as DNA: TGTGCCAGCAGCTTAGGGGACACAGCAAATGAAAAACTGTTTTTT. This gives the protein CASSLGDTANEKLFF.

Note on this clonotype: A read error is possible here, since a much larger clone lies one base away. The rearrangement links TRBV10-3 to TRBJ1-5; D unresolved. From germline, CDR1 is ENHRY and CDR2 SYGVKD. The CDR3 consists of 14 residues. The V end was cut by 3 bases, the J end by 3 bases, with 9 bases between. Here the CDR3 DNA reads TGTGCCATCAGTGAAGCGACGTTCAATCAGCCCCAGCATTTT. Translation: CAISEATFNQPQHF.

This clonotype was counted at least ten times. The chain joins TRBV28 to TRBJ2-2, with TRBD1 matching 8 bases. The germline V gene encodes CDR1 MDHEN and CDR2 SYDVKM. J gave up 4 bases and V 6 bases, and 7 bases lay outside the gene matches. CDR3 size: 15 residues. CDR3 loop: CASSSQGEITGELFF. CDR3 nucleotides: TGTGCCAGCAGCTCACAGGGGGAGATCACCGGGGAGCTGTTTTTT.

This clonotype has at least ten counts. Written as DNA, the CDR3 is TGTGCCAGCAGCCAGCGGGAGGCCTCCTACGAGCAGTACTTC. The encoded protein is CASSQREASYEQYF. The chain uses TRBV3-1 and TRBJ2-7, with 8 positions matching TRBD2. V gave up 3 bases and J gave up 0 bases; unmatched junction bases: 1. The germline CDR1 and CDR2 sequences are LGHDT and YNNKEL (reference sequence). The CDR3 runs 14 residues.

There are many counts of this clonotype. V gene TRBV2 combines with J gene TRBJ2-7; D is undetermined. Trimming shortened V by 2 bases and J by 4 bases, and 6 bases separated the two germline ends. The CDR3 extends over 12 amino acids. Germline V gives CDR1 SNHLY, CDR2 FYNNEI. The CDR3 loop is CASSENLYEQYF. The CDR3 bases are TGTGCCAGCAGTGAAAACCTATACGAGCAGTACTTC.

This clonotype was detected ten times or more. This rearrangement joins TRBV25-1 to TRBJ2-5; 7 bases fit TRBD2. The CDR3 covers 15 residues. V shed 5 bases and J 3 bases; nucleotides not matched to a gene: 9. Germline CDR1 is MGHDK and CDR2 is SYGVNS. The CDR3 here is CASSLRSGGKETQYF. The CDR3 DNA reads as TGTGCCAGCAGTCTTCGATCCGGGGGGAAAGAGACCCAGTACTTC.

Many counts were recorded for this clonotype. This chain links TRBV2 with TRBJ2-7; 9 positions agree with TRBD2. CDR1 is SNHLY, CDR2 FYNNEI, per germline. The CDR3 length is 15 residues. V lost 3 bases, J lost 3 bases, and 6 bases stayed unmatched. The CDR3 is CASSEEASGNYEQYF. The DNA for the CDR3 is TGTGCCAGCAGTGAGGAGGCTAGCGGGAACTACGAGCAGTACTTC.

This clonotype was recorded many times. J is TRBJ2-1 and V is TRBV6-1, with 8 bases that match TRBD2. Germline CDR1 is MNHNS and CDR2 is SASEGT. This CDR3 region has 16 residues. V gave up 6 bases and J gave up 5 bases; unmatched junction bases: 12. CDR3 in DNA: TGTGCCAGCAGGAACGTACTAGCGGCACCCAACAATGAGCAGTTCTTC. It yields the protein CASRNVLAAPNNEQFF.

This clonotype was counted a few times. An end of the junction differs from the germline gene, which may be a read error. The V call is TRBV27, the J call TRBJ2-1, with D tentatively TRBD2 (6 bases). Germline loops: CDR1 MNHEY, CDR2 SMNVEV (reference sequence). CDR3 length: 17 residues. The CDR3 region has the DNA TGTGCCAGCAGTGCCGCCACCCCAGGGACTTTGTACAGTGAGCAGTTCTTC. Encoded protein: CASSAATPGTLYSEQFF.

This clonotype was counted at least ten times. The chain combines TRBV28 with TRBJ1-2, with TRBD1 as a possible D gene (5 bases). Germline V gives CDR1 MDHEN, CDR2 SYDVKM. V gave up 6 bases and J gave up 2 bases, with 19 bases separating them. CDR3 length: 16 amino acids. The CDR3 DNA reads TGTGCCAGCAGCCGAGGGGCCGTGGACGGGAACTATGGCTACACCTTC. Amino acid sequence: CASSRGAVDGNYGYTF.

The rearrangement links TRBV27 to TRBJ1-6; 9 nucleotides agree with TRBD1. Germline V gene data show CDR1 as MNHEY and CDR2 as SMNVEV (reference sequence). The CDR3 contains 21 residues. Unmatched junction bases numbered 25, after V lost 5 bases and J lost 8 bases. The CDR3 loop is CASSLDSPGQGLISPDSPLHF. The CDR3 DNA follows: TGTGCCAGCAGTCTGGATTCACCGGGACAGGGACTTATCAGTCCGGATTCACCCCTCCACTTT.

The V gene is TRBV3-1, the J gene TRBJ1-1, with TRBD1 as a possible D gene (6 bases). With 0 bases removed from V and 4 bases from J, the gap between germline ends came to 21 bases. Per germline, CDR1 LGHDT and CDR2 YNNKEL (reference sequence). This CDR3 has 18 amino acids. The CDR3: CASSQDLRPGAKSTEAFF. CDR3 DNA: TGTGCCAGCAGCCAAGATCTCCGGCCGGGGGCGAAAAGCACTGAAGCTTTCTTT.